These 28 T cell receptor beta chains share one sample of origin, sequenced in a study of blood T cell repertoires in COVID-19. TCRdb keeps only in-frame clones here, not all; method: immunoSEQ multiplex PCR. This sample carries nearly 250,000 clones, 85% to 90% of them seen once, and the ten largest clones take around 0.85%. Sequenced sample: PBMCs or T cells enriched from blood (not recorded which). All receptors derive from a man over 45 who had been exposed to COVID-19.

The rearrangement uses TRBV30 and TRBJ1-6; 7 nucleotides match TRBD1. CDR1 and CDR2 from the germline V gene are GTSNPN and SVGIG (reference sequence). CDR3 length: 14 residues. V was pared by 1 base and J by 9 bases, with 6 bases of the junction left unmatched. CDR3 in amino acids: CAWSATGKGSPLHF. The CDR3 DNA is TGTGCCTGGAGTGCGACAGGGAAGGGTTCACCCCTCCACTTT.

This chain joins TRBV4-1 and TRBJ2-7; 14 positions match TRBD2. Per germline, CDR1 MGHRA and CDR2 YSYEKL. This CDR3 region has 16 residues. Unmatched junction bases numbered 2, after V lost 1 base and J lost 3 bases. In DNA, the CDR3 is TGCGCCAGCAGCCAAGGGACTAGCGGGAGGAGCTACGAGCAGTACGTC. This sequence encodes CASSQGTSGRSYEQYV.

This clone was counted once. J is TRBJ2-2 and V is TRBV2, with TRBD2 identical over 15 bases. V shed 7 bases and J 5 bases; nucleotides not matched to a gene: 8. The V gene's germline CDR1 is SNHLY and CDR2 FYNNEI. The CDR3 length is 17 residues. The CDR3 nucleotides are TGTGCCAGCAAGGGGACTAGCGGGGGGTCCTTTACCGGGGAGCTGTTTTTT. It is translated as CASKGTSGGSFTGELFF.

The chain recombines TRBV10-3 with TRBJ1-5; 7 bases fit TRBD1. Germline V gene data show CDR1 as ENHRY and CDR2 as SYGVKD. V lost 4 bases and J lost 7; bases outside the gene matches: 10. This CDR3 is built from 15 residues. CDR3 sequence reads: CAISAGDRVEQPQHF. CDR3 DNA sequence: TGTGCCATCAGTGCCGGTGACAGGGTGGAACAGCCCCAGCATTTT.

The rearrangement joins TRBV5-6 to TRBJ2-7, with D uncertain. The CDR3 totals 14 residues. Trimming left V 0 bases short and J 0 bases short, with 7 bases between. Per the germline V gene, CDR1 is SGHDT and CDR2 is YYEEEE. In DNA, the CDR3 is TGTGCCAGCAGCTTGGTAGCAGACTCCTACGAGCAGTACTTC. Translation: CASSLVADSYEQYF.

V is TRBV2 and J is TRBJ2-7, with 7 bases identical to TRBD2. Germline lookup yields CDR1 SNHLY and CDR2 FYNNEI. V lost 5 bases and J lost 6; bases outside the gene matches: 16. The CDR3 is 16 residues long. Here the CDR3 reads CASSPLGAGEGLEQYV. The CDR3 nucleotides are TGTGCCAGCAGTCCCCTCGGGGCGGGAGAGGGGCTCGAGCAGTACGTC.

CDR3 in amino acids: CASSLFNDQPQHF. Here the CDR3 DNA reads TGTGCCAGCAGCTTGTTCAATGATCAGCCCCAGCATTTT. The chain couples TRBV7-2 to TRBJ1-5; no definite D call. Germline V gene data show CDR1 as SGHTA and CDR2 as FQGNSA. This CDR3 is 13 amino acids long. The V end lost 3 bases, the J end lost 5 bases, and 8 bases lay between the germline ends.

V gene TRBV20-1 combines with J gene TRBJ1-2; D ambiguous. CDR1 and CDR2 from the germline V gene are DFQATT and SNEGSKA (reference sequence). The ends were cut back, 3 bases at V and 4 bases at J, with 12 bases in the middle. This CDR3 is 13 amino acids long. CDR3 sequence: CSASFQALYGYTF. The DNA of the CDR3 is TGCAGTGCTAGTTTTCAGGCACTCTATGGCTACACCTTC.

The rearrangement joins TRBV5-1 to TRBJ2-3; tentative D call: TRBD2 (5 bases). The CDR3 runs 14 residues. V dropped 0 bases and J dropped 0 bases, with 5 bases sitting between them. Germline V CDR1 and CDR2: SGHRS, YFSETQ. CDR3 amino acids: CASSLERSTDTQYF. The CDR3 bases are TGCGCCAGCAGCTTGGAGCGGAGCACAGATACGCAGTATTTT.

The genes are TRBV5-6 and TRBJ2-1, with 7 bases that match TRBD1. The CDR3 has 15 amino acids. CDR1 SGHDT and CDR2 YYEEEE come from the germline V gene. The trim removed 4 bases at V and 8 bases at J, leaving 12 bases unmatched. This chain's CDR3 is CASSHVPGQRDEQFF. As DNA, the CDR3 is TGTGCCAGCAGCCACGTTCCGGGACAGAGGGATGAGCAGTTCTTC.

The rearrangement joins TRBV4-1 to TRBJ1-3; D perhaps matches TRBD1 (5 bases). Between the trimmed V and J ends, which lost 5 bases and 0 bases, there was a span of 11 bases. The CDR3 is 15 amino acids. Germline loops: CDR1 MGHRA, CDR2 YSYEKL. The CDR3 spells CASSLTAASGNTIYF. Here the CDR3 DNA reads TGCGCCAGCAGCTTGACAGCAGCCTCTGGAAACACCATATATTTT.

This clone came up a few times. DNA for the CDR3: TGTGCCTGGAACGCACAGGGGGCTGAAAAACTGTTTTTT. Translated, it gives CAWNAQGAEKLFF. This chain links TRBV30 with TRBJ1-4; 9 positions agree with TRBD1. Per the germline V gene, CDR1 is GTSNPN and CDR2 is SVGIG (reference sequence). The CDR3 consists of 13 residues. V shed 4 bases, J shed 7 bases, and the junction held 4 bases outside the gene matches.

The chain is built from TRBV10-3 and TRBJ2-7; TRBD1 aligns across 9 bases. Germline loops: CDR1 ENHRY, CDR2 SYGVKD. The J segment lost 2 bases and the V segment lost 6 bases, leaving 5 bases of the junction unmatched. This CDR3 is 14 amino acids long. The CDR3 DNA sequence: TGTGCCATCAGACAGGGGGCCCACACCTACGAGCAGTACTTC. Protein: CAIRQGAHTYEQYF.

V and J are TRBV4-1 and TRBJ2-5; 7 positions agree with TRBD1. This CDR3 has 14 amino acids. Germline trimming cut 5 bases from V and 2 bases from J; bases unmatched to any gene: 5. Germline CDR1 is MGHRA and CDR2 is YSYEKL. The CDR3 here is CASSSSGQQETQYF. The CDR3 coding sequence is TGCGCCAGCAGCTCTTCGGGACAGCAAGAGACCCAGTACTTC.

V and J are TRBV7-2 and TRBJ1-3; 10 bases match TRBD1. Germline trimming cut 4 bases from V and 4 bases from J; bases unmatched to any gene: 1. Germline V gene data show CDR1 as SGHTA and CDR2 as FQGNSA. This CDR3 contains 14 residues. CDR3 DNA sequence: TGTGCCAGCAGCTCGGGACAGGGGGGAAACACCATATATTTT. Encoded protein: CASSSGQGGNTIYF.

The genes are TRBV9 and TRBJ2-1; the match to TRBD2 covers 9 bases. V was clipped by 0 bases and J by 4 bases; unmatched bases: 2. Per the germline V gene, CDR1 is SGDLS and CDR2 is YYNGEE. The CDR3 has 15 residues. The CDR3: CASSVETSGYNEQFF. The CDR3 bases are TGTGCCAGCAGCGTAGAGACTAGCGGTTACAATGAGCAGTTCTTC.

The chain combines TRBV24-1 with TRBJ2-3; D gene unclear. This CDR3 spans 15 amino acids. V was pared by 2 bases and J by 2 bases, with 10 bases between. CDR1 KGHDR and CDR2 SFDVKD come from the germline V gene. For the CDR3, the DNA is TGTGCCACCAGTGATTCACAGTGGATCACAGATACGCAGTATTTT. Translated, it gives CATSDSQWITDTQYF.

The chain recombines TRBV10-3 with TRBJ1-5; TRBD1 might be the D (6 bases). There are 13 residues in the CDR3. The V end lost 8 bases, the J end lost 0 bases, and 8 bases lay between the germline ends. Germline values: CDR1 ENHRY, CDR2 SYGVKD. CDR3 amino acids: CAIRQDSNQPQHF. The CDR3 DNA sequence: TGTGCCATCCGACAGGATAGCAATCAGCCCCAGCATTTT.

This clone was seen a single time. The chain's CDR3 is CASSYYGTANSPLHF. Here the CDR3 DNA reads TGTGCCAGCAGTTACTACGGGACAGCGAATTCACCCCTCCACTTT. This chain links TRBV6-5 with TRBJ1-6; 7 bases are shared with TRBD1. V lost 1 base and J lost 7; bases outside the gene matches: 4. This CDR3 contains 15 residues. Germline CDR1 and CDR2: MNHEY and SVGAGI.

The V gene is TRBV5-6, the J gene TRBJ1-5; TRBD1 might be the D (5 bases). CDR3 size: 17 residues. Between the trimmed V and J ends, which lost 3 bases and 4 bases, there was a span of 20 bases. Germline CDR1 and CDR2: SGHDT and YYEEEE. CDR3 protein: CASSWGGGGLGNQPQHF. The CDR3 DNA reads TGTGCCAGCAGCTGGGGAGGTGGGGGACTTGGAAATCAGCCCCAGCATTTT. Drawing the rest from reference TRBV5-6 and TRBJ1-5, the complete variable domain is DAGVTQSPTHLIKTRGQQVTLRCSPKSGHDTVSWYQQALGQGPQFIFQYYEEEERQRGNFPDRFSGHQFPNYSSELNVNALLLGDSALYLCASSWGGGGLGNQPQHFGDGTRLSIL.

With regard to this clone: At one end the junction does not follow the germline gene, possibly because of a read error. Other DNA sequences from this sample encode an identical CDR3 as well. This chain connects TRBV10-1 to TRBJ1-1; D is uncertain. CDR1 and CDR2 from the germline V gene are WNHNN and SYGVQD (reference sequence). This CDR3 comprises 13 residues. The CDR3 reads CASSEQTNTEAFF. The CDR3 DNA follows: TGTGCCAGCAGTGAACAGACGAACACTGAAGCTTTCTTT.

The gene calls are TRBV3-1 (or the pseudogene TRBV3-2) and TRBJ2-5; 10 nucleotides agree with TRBD2. This CDR3 comprises 16 residues. Germline V gene data show CDR1 as LGHDT and CDR2 as YNNKEL (reference sequence). With V trimmed by 0 bases and J by 4 bases, 5 bases remained unmatched. The CDR3 here is CASSQDLAGARETQYF. CDR3 coding DNA: TGTGCCAGCAGCCAAGATCTAGCGGGGGCCCGAGAGACCCAGTACTTC.

The chain employs TRBV5-1 and TRBJ2-1, with 12 positions matching TRBD2. Germline CDR1 is SGHRS and CDR2 is YFSETQ. This CDR3 is built from 15 residues. The junction had 3 bases not matched to a gene; V was cut back by 1 base and J by 7 bases. CDR3 in DNA: TGCGCCAGCAGCTTGCGTCTAGCGGGGGGGAATGAGCAGTTCTTC. Encoded protein: CASSLRLAGGNEQFF.

This clone was found once. V gene TRBV5-1 combines with J gene TRBJ1-1; D gene uncertain. The V end was cut by 4 bases, the J end by 1 base, with 14 bases between. The CDR3 has 15 residues. Germline V CDR1 and CDR2: SGHRS, YFSETQ. This CDR3 reads CASSAEGFPNTEAFF. The CDR3 coding sequence is TGCGCCAGCAGCGCGGAGGGCTTCCCGAACACTGAAGCTTTCTTT.

This chain links TRBV5-1 with TRBJ2-2; 7 nucleotides agree with TRBD1. There are 16 residues in the CDR3. Trimming cost V 4 bases and J 5 bases; bases outside gene matches: 11. Germline CDR1 reads SGHRS; CDR2 reads YFSETQ. CDR3 sequence reads: CASSPTGASLTGELFF. DNA for the CDR3: TGCGCCAGCAGCCCAACAGGGGCTAGTCTGACCGGGGAGCTGTTTTTT.

The genes are TRBV21-1 and TRBJ2-7; the table assigns TRBD2, which was not confirmed against the DNA. TRBV21-1 is deemed a pseudogene. The CDR3 runs to 19 residues. The CDR3 loop is CASSNNPAALAGALYEQYV. The CDR3 DNA is TGTGCCAGCAGCAATAACCCAGCGGCTCTAGCGGGAGCCTTATACGAGCAGTACGTC.

The chain combines TRBV7-8 with TRBJ2-5; 12 bases match TRBD2. CDR3 length: 16 residues. The trim removed 5 bases at V and 2 bases at J, leaving 6 bases unmatched. In germline, CDR1 is SGHVS, CDR2 FQNEAQ. The CDR3 is CASSQGLAGGQETQYF. The CDR3 coding sequence is TGTGCCAGCAGCCAGGGACTAGCGGGTGGGCAAGAGACCCAGTACTTC.

This clone was picked up a small number of times. The chain combines TRBV7-3 with TRBJ2-2, with D possibly being TRBD2 (6 bases). CDR1 is SGHTA and CDR2 is FQGTGA in the germline V gene. CDR3 size: 15 residues. The V gene lost 1 base and the J gene lost 4 bases, with 10 bases spanning the gap. The CDR3 here is CASSLSRDSTGELFF. DNA of the CDR3: TGTGCCAGCAGCTTAAGCCGGGACTCCACCGGGGAGCTGTTTTTT.